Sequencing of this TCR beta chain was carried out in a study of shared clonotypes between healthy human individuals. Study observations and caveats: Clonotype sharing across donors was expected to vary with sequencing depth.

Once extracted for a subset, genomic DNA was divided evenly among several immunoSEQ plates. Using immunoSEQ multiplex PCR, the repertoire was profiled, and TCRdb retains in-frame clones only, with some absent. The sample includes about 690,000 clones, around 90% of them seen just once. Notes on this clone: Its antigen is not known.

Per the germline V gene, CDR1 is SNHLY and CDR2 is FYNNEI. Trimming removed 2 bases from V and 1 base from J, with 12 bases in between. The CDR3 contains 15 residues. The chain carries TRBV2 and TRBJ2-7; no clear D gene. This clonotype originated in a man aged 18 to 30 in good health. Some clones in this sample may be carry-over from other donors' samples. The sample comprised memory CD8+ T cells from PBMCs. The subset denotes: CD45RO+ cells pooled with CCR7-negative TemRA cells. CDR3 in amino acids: CASSESLLQSYEQYF. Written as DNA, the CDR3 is TGTGCCAGCAGTGAAAGTCTACTCCAATCCTACGAGCAGTACTTC.